This TCR beta chain was documented in a study of T cell clonotyping in hematopoietic cell transplantation. As for the study in general: Pretransplant recipient samples were taken after cytoreduction.

The CDR3 is made up of 13 amino acids. The germline CDR1 and CDR2 sequences are MNHEY and SVGAGI. Trimming took 2 bases from V and 3 from J, leaving 8 bases between them. Time point denoted: recipient sample about 28 days before transplant, after cytoreduction. For this clone: Its cognate antigen is unknown.

Whole-study findings and limits: CD4 and CD8 repertoire contributions could not be separated without sorting. Recipient TCR diversity dropped after transplant; expanded clonotypes rose from day 30 to 180.

Generated by immunoSEQ multiplex PCR, the TCRdb table keeps only in-frame clones and is missing some. The sample records 25,000 to 35,000 clones, 60% to 75% being singletons. Sample: peripheral blood mononuclear cells, taken before stem cell transplant. The V call is TRBV6-5, the J call TRBJ2-7; unclear D gene. This TCR was recovered from a man aged 45-65 years with myelodysplastic syndrome. Some clones in this sample may be carry-over from other donors' samples. The CDR3, as DNA: TGTGCCAGCAGTTACGGGATTCACTACGAGCAGTACTTC. Translating gives CASSYGIHYEQYF.